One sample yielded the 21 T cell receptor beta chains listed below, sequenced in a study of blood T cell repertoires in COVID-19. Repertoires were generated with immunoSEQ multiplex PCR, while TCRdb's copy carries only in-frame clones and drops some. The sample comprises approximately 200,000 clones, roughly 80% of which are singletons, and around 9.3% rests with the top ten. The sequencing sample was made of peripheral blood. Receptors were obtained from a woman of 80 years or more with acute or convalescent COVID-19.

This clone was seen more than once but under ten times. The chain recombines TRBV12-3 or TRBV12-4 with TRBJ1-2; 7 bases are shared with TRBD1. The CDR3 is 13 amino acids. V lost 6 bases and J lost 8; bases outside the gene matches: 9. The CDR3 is CASSPRDSSGYTF. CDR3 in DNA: TGTGCCAGCAGCCCCAGGGACAGTTCCGGCTACACCTTC.

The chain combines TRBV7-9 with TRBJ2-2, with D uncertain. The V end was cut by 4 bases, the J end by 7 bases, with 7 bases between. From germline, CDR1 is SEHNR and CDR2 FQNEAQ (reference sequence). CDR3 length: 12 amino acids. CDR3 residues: CASSWPNGELFF. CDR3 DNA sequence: TGTGCCAGCAGCTGGCCCAACGGGGAGCTGTTTTTT.

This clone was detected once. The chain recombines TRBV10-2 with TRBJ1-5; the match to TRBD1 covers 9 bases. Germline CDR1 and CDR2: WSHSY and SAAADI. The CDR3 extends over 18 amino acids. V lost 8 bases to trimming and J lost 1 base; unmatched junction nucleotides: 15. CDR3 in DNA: TGCGCCAGCTGGGGGGGGACAGGGAGGGGTTGGAGCAATCAGCCCCAGCATTTT. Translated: CASWGGTGRGWSNQPQHF.

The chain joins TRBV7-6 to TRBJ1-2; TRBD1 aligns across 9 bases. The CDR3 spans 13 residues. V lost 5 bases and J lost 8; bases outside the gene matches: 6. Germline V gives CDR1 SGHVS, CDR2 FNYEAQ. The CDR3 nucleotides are TGTGCCAGCAGCCCGGGACAGGGTTACGGCTACACCTTC. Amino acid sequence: CASSPGQGYGYTF.

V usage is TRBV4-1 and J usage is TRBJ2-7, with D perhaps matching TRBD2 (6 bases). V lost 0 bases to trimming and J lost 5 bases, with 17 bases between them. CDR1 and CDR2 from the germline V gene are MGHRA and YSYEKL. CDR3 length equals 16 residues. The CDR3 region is CASSQDGEEGPHEQYF. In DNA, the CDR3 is TGCGCCAGCAGCCAAGATGGGGAGGAGGGTCCCCACGAGCAGTACTTC.

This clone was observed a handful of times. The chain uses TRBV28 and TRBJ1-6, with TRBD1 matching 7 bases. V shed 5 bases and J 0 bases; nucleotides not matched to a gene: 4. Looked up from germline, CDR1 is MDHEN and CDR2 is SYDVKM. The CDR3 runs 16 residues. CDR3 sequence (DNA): TGTGCCAGCAGTAAAACAGGGGTCTCCTATAATTCACCCCTCCACTTT. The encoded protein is CASSKTGVSYNSPLHF.

The DNA for the CDR3 is TGTGCCATGGCCGGGGGGGCTGGAAATGAGCAGTTCTTC. It codes for CAMAGGAGNEQFF. This sequence joins TRBV10-3 and TRBJ2-1, with TRBD2 matching 8 bases. Trimming removed 9 bases from V and 7 bases from J; junction bases left unmatched: 8. Germline-derived CDR1 and CDR2 are ENHRY and SYGVKD. The CDR3 sequence is 13 residues long.

The CDR3 region is CASPTAGGTEAFF. CDR3 nucleotides: TGTGCCAGCCCCACGGCAGGGGGCACTGAAGCTTTCTTT. The chain uses TRBV6-6 and TRBJ1-1; TRBD1 aligns across 7 bases. From germline, CDR1 is MNHNY and CDR2 SVGAGI (reference sequence). V lost 8 bases to trimming and J lost 4 bases; unmatched junction nucleotides: 7. The CDR3 runs 13 residues.

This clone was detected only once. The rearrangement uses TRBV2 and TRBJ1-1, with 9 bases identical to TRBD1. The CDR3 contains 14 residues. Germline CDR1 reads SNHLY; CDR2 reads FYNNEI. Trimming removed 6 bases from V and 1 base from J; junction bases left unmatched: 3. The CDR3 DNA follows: TGTGCCAGCAGCACGGGACAGGGGAACACTGAAGCTTTCTTT. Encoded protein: CASSTGQGNTEAFF.

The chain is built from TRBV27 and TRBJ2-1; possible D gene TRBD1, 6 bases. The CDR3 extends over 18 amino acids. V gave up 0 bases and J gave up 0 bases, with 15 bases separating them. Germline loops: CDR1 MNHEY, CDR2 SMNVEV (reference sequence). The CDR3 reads CASSLSNYGTSSYNEQFF. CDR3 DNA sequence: TGTGCCAGCAGTTTATCCAATTACGGGACAAGCTCCTACAATGAGCAGTTCTTC.

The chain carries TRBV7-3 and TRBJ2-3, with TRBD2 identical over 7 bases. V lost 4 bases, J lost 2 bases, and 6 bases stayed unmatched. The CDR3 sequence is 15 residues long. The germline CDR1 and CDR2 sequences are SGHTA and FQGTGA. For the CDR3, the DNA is TGTGCCAGCAGCTCGCTAGCGGCCTACACAGATACGCAGTATTTT. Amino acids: CASSSLAAYTDTQYF. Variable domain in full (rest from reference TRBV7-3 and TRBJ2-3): GAGVSQTPSNKVTEKGKYVELRCDPISGHTALYWYRQSLGQGPEFLIYFQGTGAADDSGLPNDRFFAVRPEGSVSTLKIQRTERGDSAVYLCASSSLAAYTDTQYFGPGTRLTVL.

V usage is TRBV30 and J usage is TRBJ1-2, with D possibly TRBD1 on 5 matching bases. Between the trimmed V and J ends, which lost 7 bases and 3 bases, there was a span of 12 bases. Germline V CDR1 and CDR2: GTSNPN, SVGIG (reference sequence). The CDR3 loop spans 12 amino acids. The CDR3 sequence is CASLQGDYGYTF. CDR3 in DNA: TGTGCCTCCTTGCAGGGCGACTATGGCTACACCTTC.

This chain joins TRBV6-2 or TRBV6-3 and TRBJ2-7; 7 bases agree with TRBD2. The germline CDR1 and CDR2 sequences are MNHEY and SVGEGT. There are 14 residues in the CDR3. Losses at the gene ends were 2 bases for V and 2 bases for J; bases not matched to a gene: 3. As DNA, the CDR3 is TGTGCCAGCAGTTACGGTGGGGGGGCCTACGAGCAGTACTTC. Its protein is CASSYGGGAYEQYF.

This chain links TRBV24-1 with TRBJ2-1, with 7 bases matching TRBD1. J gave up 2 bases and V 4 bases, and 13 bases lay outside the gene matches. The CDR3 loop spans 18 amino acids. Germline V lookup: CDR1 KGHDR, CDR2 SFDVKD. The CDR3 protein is CATSDPQYRGDTYNEQFF. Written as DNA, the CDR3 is TGTGCCACCAGTGACCCCCAATACAGGGGCGATACCTACAATGAGCAGTTCTTC.

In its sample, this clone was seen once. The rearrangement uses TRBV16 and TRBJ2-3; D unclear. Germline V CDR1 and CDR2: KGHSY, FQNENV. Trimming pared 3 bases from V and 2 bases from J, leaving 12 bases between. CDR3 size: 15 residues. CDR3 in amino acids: CASSQSRGYTDTQYF. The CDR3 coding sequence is TGTGCCAGCAGCCAGTCTCGAGGTTACACAGATACGCAGTATTTT.

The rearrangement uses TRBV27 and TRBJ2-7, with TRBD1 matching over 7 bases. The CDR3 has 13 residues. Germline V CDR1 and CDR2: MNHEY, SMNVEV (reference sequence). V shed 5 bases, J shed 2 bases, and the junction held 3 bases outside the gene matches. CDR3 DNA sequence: TGTGCCAGCAGTAGGGACAGTCCCTACGAGCAGTACTTC. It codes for CASSRDSPYEQYF.

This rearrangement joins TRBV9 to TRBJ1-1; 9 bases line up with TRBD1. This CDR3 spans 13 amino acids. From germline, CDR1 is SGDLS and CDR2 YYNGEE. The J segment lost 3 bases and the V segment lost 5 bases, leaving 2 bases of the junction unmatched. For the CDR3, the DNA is TGTGCCAGCAGTTGGACAGGGGACACTGAAGCTTTCTTT. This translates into CASSWTGDTEAFF.

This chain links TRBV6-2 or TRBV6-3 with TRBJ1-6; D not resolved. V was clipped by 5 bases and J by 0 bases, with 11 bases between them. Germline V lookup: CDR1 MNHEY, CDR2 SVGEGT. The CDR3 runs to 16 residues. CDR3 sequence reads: CASSRPTSSYNSPLHF. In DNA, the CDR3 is TGTGCCAGCAGTCGTCCGACAAGCTCCTATAATTCACCCCTCCACTTT.

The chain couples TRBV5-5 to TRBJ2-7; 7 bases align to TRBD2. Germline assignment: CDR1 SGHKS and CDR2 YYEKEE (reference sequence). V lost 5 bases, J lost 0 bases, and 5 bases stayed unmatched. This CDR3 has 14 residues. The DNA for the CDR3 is TGTGCCAGCAGGAGCGGGGTTAGCTCCTACGAGCAGTACTTC. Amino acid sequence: CASRSGVSSYEQYF. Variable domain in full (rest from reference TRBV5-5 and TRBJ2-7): DAGVTQSPTHLIKTRGQQVTLRCSPISGHKSVSWYQQVLGQGPQFIFQYYEKEERGRGNFPDRFSARQFPNYSSELNVNALLLGDSALYLCASRSGVSSYEQYFGPGTRLTVT.

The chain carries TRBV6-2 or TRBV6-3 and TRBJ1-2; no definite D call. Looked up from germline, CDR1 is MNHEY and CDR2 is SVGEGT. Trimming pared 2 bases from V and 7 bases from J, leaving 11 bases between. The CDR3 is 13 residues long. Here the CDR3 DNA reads TGTGCCAGCAGTTACGTCGGGCGGGGTGGCTACACCTTC. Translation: CASSYVGRGGYTF.

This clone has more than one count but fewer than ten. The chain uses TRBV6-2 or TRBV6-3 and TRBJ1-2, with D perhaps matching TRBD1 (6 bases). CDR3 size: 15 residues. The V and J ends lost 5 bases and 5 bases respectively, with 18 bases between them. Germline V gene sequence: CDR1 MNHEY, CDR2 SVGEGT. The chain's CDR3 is CASSPDHRERYGYTF. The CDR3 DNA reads TGTGCCAGCAGTCCCGACCACAGGGAGAGATATGGCTACACCTTC.